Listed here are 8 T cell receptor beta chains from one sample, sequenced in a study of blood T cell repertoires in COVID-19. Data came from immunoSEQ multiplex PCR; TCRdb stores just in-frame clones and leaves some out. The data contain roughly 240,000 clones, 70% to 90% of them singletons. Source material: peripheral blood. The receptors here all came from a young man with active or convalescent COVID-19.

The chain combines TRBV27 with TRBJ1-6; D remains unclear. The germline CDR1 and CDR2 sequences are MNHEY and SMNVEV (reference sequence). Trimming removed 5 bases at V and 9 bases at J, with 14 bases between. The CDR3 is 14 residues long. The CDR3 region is CASSAPAGASPLHF. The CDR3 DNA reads TGTGCCAGCAGTGCGCCTGCAGGTGCTTCACCCCTCCACTTT.

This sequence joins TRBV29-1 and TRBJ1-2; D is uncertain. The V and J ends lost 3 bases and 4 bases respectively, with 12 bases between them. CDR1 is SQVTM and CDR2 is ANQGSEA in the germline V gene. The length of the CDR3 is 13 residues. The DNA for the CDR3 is TGCAGCGTTGATAGTATCGGAGCCTATGGCTACACCTTC. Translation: CSVDSIGAYGYTF.

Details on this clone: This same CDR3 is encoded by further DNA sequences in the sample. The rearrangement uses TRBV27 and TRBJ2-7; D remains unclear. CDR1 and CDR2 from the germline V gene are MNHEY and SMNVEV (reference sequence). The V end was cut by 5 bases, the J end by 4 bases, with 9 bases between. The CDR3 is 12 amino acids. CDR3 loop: CASSTGGYEQYF. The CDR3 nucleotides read TGTGCCAGCAGTACCGGTGGTTACGAGCAGTACTTC.

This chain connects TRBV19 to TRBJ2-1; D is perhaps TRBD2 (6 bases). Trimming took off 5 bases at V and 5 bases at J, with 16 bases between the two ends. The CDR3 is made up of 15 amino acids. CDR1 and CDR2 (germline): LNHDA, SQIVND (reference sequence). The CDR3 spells CASSLTGGSNNEQFF. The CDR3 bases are TGTGCCAGTAGTCTAACCGGGGGAAGCAACAATGAGCAGTTCTTC.

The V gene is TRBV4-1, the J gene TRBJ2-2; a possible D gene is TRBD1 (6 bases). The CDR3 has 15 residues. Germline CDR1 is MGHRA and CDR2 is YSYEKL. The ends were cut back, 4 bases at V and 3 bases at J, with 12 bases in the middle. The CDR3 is CASSRRTVDTGELFF. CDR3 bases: TGCGCCAGCAGCCGAAGGACAGTTGACACCGGGGAGCTGTTTTTT.

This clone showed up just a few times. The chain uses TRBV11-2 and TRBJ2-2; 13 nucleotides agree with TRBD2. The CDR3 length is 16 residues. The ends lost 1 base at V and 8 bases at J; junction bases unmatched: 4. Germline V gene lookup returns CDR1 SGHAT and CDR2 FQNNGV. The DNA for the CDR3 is TGTGCCAGCAGCTTAGGCGGACTAGCGGGAGTTGGGGAGCTGTTTTTT. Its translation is CASSLGGLAGVGELFF.

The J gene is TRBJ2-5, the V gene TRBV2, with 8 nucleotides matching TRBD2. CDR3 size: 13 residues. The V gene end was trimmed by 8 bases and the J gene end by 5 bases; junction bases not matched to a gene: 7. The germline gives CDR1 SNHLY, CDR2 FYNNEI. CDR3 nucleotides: TGTGCCAGCCACGGGGGGGCCAGGGAGACCCAGTACTTC. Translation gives CASHGGARETQYF.

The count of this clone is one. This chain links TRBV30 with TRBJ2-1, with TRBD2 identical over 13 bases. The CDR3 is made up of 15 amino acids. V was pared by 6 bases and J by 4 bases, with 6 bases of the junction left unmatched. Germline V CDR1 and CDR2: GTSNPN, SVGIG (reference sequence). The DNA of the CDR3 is TGTGCCTGCCCGGGACTAGCGGGGTTTTACAATGAGCAGTTCTTC. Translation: CACPGLAGFYNEQFF.